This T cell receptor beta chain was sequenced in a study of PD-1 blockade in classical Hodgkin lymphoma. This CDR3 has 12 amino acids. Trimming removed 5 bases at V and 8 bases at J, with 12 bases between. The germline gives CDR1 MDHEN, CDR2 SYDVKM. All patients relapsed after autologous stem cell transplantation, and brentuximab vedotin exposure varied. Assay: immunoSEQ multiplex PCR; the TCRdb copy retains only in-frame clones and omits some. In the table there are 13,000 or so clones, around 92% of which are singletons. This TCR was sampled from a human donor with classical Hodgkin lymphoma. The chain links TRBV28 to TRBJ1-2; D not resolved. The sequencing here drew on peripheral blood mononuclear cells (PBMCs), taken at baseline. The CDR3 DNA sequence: TGTGCCAGCAGTCGAAGAACGACGGGCTACACCTTC. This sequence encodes CASSRRTTGYTF.